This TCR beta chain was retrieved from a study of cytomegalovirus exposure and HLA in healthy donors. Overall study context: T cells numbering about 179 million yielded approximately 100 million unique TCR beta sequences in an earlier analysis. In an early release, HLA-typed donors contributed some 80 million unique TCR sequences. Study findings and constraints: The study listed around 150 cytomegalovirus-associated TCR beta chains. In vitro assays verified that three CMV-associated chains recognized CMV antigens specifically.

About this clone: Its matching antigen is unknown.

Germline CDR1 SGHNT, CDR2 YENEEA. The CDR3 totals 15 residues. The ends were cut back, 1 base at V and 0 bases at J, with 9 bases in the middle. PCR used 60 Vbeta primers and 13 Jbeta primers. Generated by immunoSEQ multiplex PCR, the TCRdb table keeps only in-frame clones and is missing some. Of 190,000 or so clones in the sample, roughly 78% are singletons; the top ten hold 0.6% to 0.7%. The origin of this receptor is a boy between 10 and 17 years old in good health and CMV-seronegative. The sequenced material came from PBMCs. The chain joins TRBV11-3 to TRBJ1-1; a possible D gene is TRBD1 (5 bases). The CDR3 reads CASSLGGAMNTEAFF. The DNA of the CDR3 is TGTGCCAGCAGCTTAGGTGGGGCGATGAACACTGAAGCTTTCTTT. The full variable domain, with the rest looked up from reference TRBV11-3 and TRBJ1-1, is EAGVVQSPRYKIIEKKQPVAFWCNPISGHNTLYWYLQNLGQGPELLIRYENEEAVDDSQLPKDRFSAERLKGVDSTLKIQPAELGDSAVYLCASSLGGAMNTEAFFGQGTRLTVV.